This TCR beta chain was identified in a study of blood T cell repertoires in COVID-19. Study-wide background: Material from acute and convalescent COVID-19 was sourced from the United States, Italy and Spain. PBMCs, B-cell-depleted T cells, or T cells were the source of the cDNA or gDNA that made up the material.

Original processing notes: The authors estimated nucleated cell counts from reference gene primer amplification. Some clones are missing from TCRdb's copy, which holds only in-frame ones; the method was immunoSEQ multiplex PCR. Clonal size and the V and J genes are those of that table, whereas D and trimming came from the DNA. The sample has fewer than 45,000 clones; roughly 90% are singletons. CDR1 is ENHRY, CDR2 SYGVKD, per germline. Unmatched junction bases numbered 0, after V lost 4 bases and J lost 0 bases. This CDR3 contains 14 residues. The source is a man in his 60s with active or convalescent COVID-19. Sequenced sample: peripheral blood. The chain employs TRBV10-3 and TRBJ1-3; 7 nucleotides align to TRBD1. CDR3 in DNA: TGTGCCATCAGTGGGACAGGCTCTGGAAACACCATATATTTT. This translates into CAISGTGSGNTIYF.